This T cell receptor beta chain was documented in a study of CD8 T cells in ankylosing spondylitis. CDR3 length equals 12 residues. The germline gives CDR1 SQVTM, CDR2 ANQGSEA. Trimming pared 7 bases from V and 4 bases from J, leaving 13 bases between. In its sample, this clonotype was seen a few times. Its antigen is currently unknown. Study observations and caveats: Within ankylosing spondylitis blood, a TCR beta motif made up of seven to nine highly homologous variants appeared to be characteristic.

From the 5' RACE reads, TCRdb called clonotypes with MiXCR, one entry per CDR3 protein. Of about 27,000 distinct CDR3 sequences in the sample, approximately 8% were seen once. The chain employs TRBV29-1 and TRBJ1-1; the D is unclear. This sequence was found in a male donor with ankylosing spondylitis or in good health (not recorded which). Sequenced material: blood. DNA for the CDR3: TGCAGCGCCGCGAGGTTCGGCACTGAAGCTTTCTTT. As protein: CSAARFGTEAFF.